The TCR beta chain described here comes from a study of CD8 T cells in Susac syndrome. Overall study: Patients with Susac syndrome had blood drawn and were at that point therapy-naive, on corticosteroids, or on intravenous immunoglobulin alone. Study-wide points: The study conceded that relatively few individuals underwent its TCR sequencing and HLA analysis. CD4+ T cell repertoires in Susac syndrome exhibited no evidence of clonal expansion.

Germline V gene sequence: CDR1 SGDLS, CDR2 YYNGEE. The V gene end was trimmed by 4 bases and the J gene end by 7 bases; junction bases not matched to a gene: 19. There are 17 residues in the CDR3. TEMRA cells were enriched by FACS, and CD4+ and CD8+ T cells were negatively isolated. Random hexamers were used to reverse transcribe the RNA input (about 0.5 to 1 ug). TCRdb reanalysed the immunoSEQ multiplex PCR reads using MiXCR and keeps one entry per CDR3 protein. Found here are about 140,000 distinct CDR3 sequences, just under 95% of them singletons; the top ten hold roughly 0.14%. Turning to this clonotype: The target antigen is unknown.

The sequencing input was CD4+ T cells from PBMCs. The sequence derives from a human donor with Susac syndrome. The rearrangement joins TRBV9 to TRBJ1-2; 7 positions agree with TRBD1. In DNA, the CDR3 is TGTGCCAGCAGCCCAACGAAACAGGGTGAGAGGACAGGTGGCTACACCTTC. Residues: CASSPTKQGERTGGYTF. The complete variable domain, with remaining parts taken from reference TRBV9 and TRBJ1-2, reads DSGVTQTPKHLITATGQRVTLRCSPRSGDLSVYWYQQSLDQGLQFLIQYYNGEERAKGNILERFSAQQFPDLHSELNLSSLELGDSALYFCASSPTKQGERTGGYTFGSGTRLTVV.